This T cell receptor (beta chain) was recorded in a study of blood T cell repertoires in COVID-19. Overall study: Collection of acute and convalescent COVID-19 samples took place in the United States, Italy and Spain. PBMCs, B-cell-depleted T cells, or T cells provided the cDNA or gDNA that made up the material.

Per the original methods: Reference gene primer amplification yielded estimated nucleated cell counts. The table came from immunoSEQ multiplex PCR; TCRdb's copy has only in-frame clones and leaves some out. V and J calls and clone size are copied from that table; D and trimming were computed from the DNA. Of some 350,000 clones listed, roughly 87% are singletons. CDR3 length: 17 residues. Germline-derived CDR1 and CDR2 are SGHRS and YFSETQ. V lost 4 bases to trimming and J lost 3 bases; unmatched junction nucleotides: 6. The sample taken for sequencing was PBMCs or T cells enriched from blood (not recorded which). The source is a woman in her 30s who had recovered from COVID-19. The J gene is TRBJ2-6, the V gene TRBV5-1, with 11 nucleotides matching TRBD2. CDR3 in DNA: TGCGCCAGCAGCCAACTAGCGGGAGCGGGTGGGGCCAACGTCCTGACTTTC. Translated, it gives CASSQLAGAGGANVLTF.